Listed below are T cell receptor beta chains from one sample, sequenced in a study of shared clonotypes between healthy human individuals. The method was immunoSEQ multiplex PCR; TCRdb's version includes in-frame clones alone and lacks a portion of them. The repertoire holds more than 2 million clones, with about 95% as singletons. Specimen: naive CD8+ T cells sorted from blood. The origin of the receptors is a man in his late teens or twenties in good health. Both conserved end residues are part of each CDR3. Each record gives: D gene, clone size, J gene, V gene, CDR3 length, CDR3 protein, CDR3 DNA. D genes are given only for firm matches. Size values are once, few and many counts, or a class for expanded clones, and some rows have none.

NA,NA,TRBJ2-7,TRBV19,14,CASSIGGATYEQYF,TGTGCCAGTAGTATAGGTGGGGCGACCTACGAGCAGTACTTC
NA,once,TRBJ1-4,TRBV5-6,13,CASSVDLNEKLFF,TGTGCCAGCAGCGTAGACCTTAATGAAAAACTGTTTTTT
TRBD2,NA,TRBJ2-5,TRBV5-5,15,CASSLLSGSSETQYF,TGTGCCAGCAGCTTGTTGAGCGGGAGTAGCGAGACCCAGTACTTC
NA,NA,TRBJ2-1,TRBV29-1,16,CNVGVVRDVGNNEQFF,TGCAACGTTGGGGTAGTACGCGACGTGGGGAACAATGAGCAGTTCTTC
NA,NA,TRBJ2-7,TRBV30,11,CATEAKGEQYF,TGTGCAACGGAGGCTAAGGGCGAGCAGTACTTC
NA,NA,TRBJ1-2,TRBV9,13,CASSVDFSGGYTF,TGTGCCAGCAGCGTAGATTTCTCGGGAGGCTACACCTTC
TRBD2,NA,TRBJ2-1,TRBV7-9,15,CASSPGLAAYNEQFF,TGTGCCAGCAGCCCGGGACTAGCGGCCTACAATGAGCAGTTCTTC
TRBD2,NA,TRBJ2-1,TRBV7-9,11,CASSVGGEQFF,TGTGCCAGCAGCGTGGGAGGGGAGCAGTTCTTC
TRBD1,NA,TRBJ2-7,TRBV6-1,13,CATVGTGIYEQYF,TGTGCCACCGTCGGGACAGGTATCTACGAGCAGTACTTC
NA,NA,TRBJ2-2,TRBV7-9,13,CASSFSDTGELFF,TGTGCCAGCAGCTTTAGTGACACCGGGGAGCTGTTTTTT
NA,NA,TRBJ2-5,TRBV7-9,16,CASSLDQRGRPETQYF,TGTGCCAGCAGCTTAGACCAGCGTGGACGGCCGGAGACCCAGTACTTC
TRBD1,once,TRBJ1-3,TRBV9,17,CASSVGEGASSGNTIYF,TGTGCCAGCAGCGTAGGGGAGGGGGCGAGCTCTGGAAACACCATATATTTT
NA,NA,TRBJ1-2,TRBV30,14,CAWSVRRGRGGYTF,TGTGCCTGGAGTGTACGAAGGGGGAGGGGAGGCTACACCTTC
NA,NA,TRBJ2-7,TRBV4-1,15,CASSQVHGGSYEQYF,TGCGCCAGCAGCCAAGTCCATGGGGGCAGCTACGAGCAGTACTTC
TRBD1,NA,TRBJ2-7,TRBV4-1,14,CASSQMDRGYEQYF,TGCGCCAGCAGCCAAATGGACAGGGGCTACGAGCAGTACTTC
NA,NA,TRBJ2-3,TRBV4-3,17,CASSQAGPGTTEDTQYF,TGCGCCAGCAGCCAAGCAGGCCCCGGTACAACAGAGGATACGCAGTATTTT
NA,NA,TRBJ2-7,TRBV27,13,CASSEGNSYEQYF,TGTGCCAGCAGTGAGGGCAACTCCTACGAGCAGTACTTC
NA,NA,TRBJ2-7,TRBV23-1,17,CASSQNHGGPARYEQYF,TGCGCCAGCAGTCAAAATCACGGGGGTCCGGCTAGATACGAGCAGTACTTC
NA,NA,TRBJ2-5,TRBV13,12,CATGEGEETQYF,TGTGCCACGGGAGAGGGGGAGGAGACCCAGTACTTC
TRBD2,NA,TRBJ2-7,TRBV28,14,CASTSSGGSYEQYF,TGTGCCAGCACATCTAGCGGGGGTTCCTACGAGCAGTACTTC
NA,NA,TRBJ1-2,TRBV4-3,15,CASSQDVQQLYGYTF,TGCGCCAGCAGCCAAGATGTACAGCAACTCTATGGCTACACCTTC
NA,NA,TRBJ2-1,TRBV30,11,CAWSVYGEQFF,TGTGCCTGGAGTGTATATGGTGAGCAGTTCTTC
NA,NA,TRBJ2-2,TRBV5-1,15,CASSLEHLNTGELFF,TGCGCCAGCAGCTTGGAACACTTGAACACCGGGGAGCTGTTTTTT
TRBD1,NA,TRBJ2-7,TRBV10-2,15,CASSESIRGPYEQYF,TGCGCCAGCAGTGAGTCGATTAGGGGGCCCTACGAGCAGTACTTC
TRBD1,NA,TRBJ2-7,TRBV2,15,CATQGGYPQGYEQYF,TGTGCCACTCAAGGGGGCTATCCGCAGGGCTACGAGCAGTACTTC
NA,NA,TRBJ2-7,TRBV19,15,CASSMGYGVSYEQYF,TGTGCCAGTAGTATGGGGTACGGAGTTTCCTACGAGCAGTACTTC
TRBD2,NA,TRBJ2-1,TRBV6-5,15,CASSPSSGAYNEQFF,TGTGCCAGCAGCCCCTCTAGCGGTGCCTACAATGAGCAGTTCTTC
TRBD1,NA,TRBJ1-6,TRBV15,15,CATSSHRGGGSPLHF,TGTGCCACCAGCTCCCACAGGGGGGGCGGTTCACCCCTCCACTTT
NA,NA,TRBJ2-1,TRBV6-5,11,CASSSSNEQFF,TGTGCCAGCAGTTCAAGCAATGAGCAGTTCTTC
NA,NA,TRBJ1-2,TRBV9,15,CASSASGHVGGGYTF,TGTGCCAGCAGCGCTTCGGGACACGTGGGAGGTGGCTACACCTTC
TRBD2,NA,TRBJ2-7,TRBV6-5,15,CASSYSAGGGDEQYF,TGTGCCAGCAGTTACTCTGCGGGGGGAGGGGACGAGCAGTACTTC
NA,NA,TRBJ1-2,TRBV7-8,14,CASSLHTGSYGYTF,TGTGCCAGCAGCTTACACACGGGAAGTTATGGCTACACCTTC
NA,once,TRBJ2-2,TRBV13,14,CASSVRTGTGELFF,TGTGCCAGCAGCGTAAGAACAGGCACCGGGGAGCTGTTTTTT
NA,NA,TRBJ2-3,TRBV7-9,16,CASSPKTPDGTDTQYF,TGTGCCAGCAGCCCAAAAACCCCGGACGGCACAGATACGCAGTATTTT
NA,NA,TRBJ2-1,TRBV27,13,CASSSFWGSEQFF,TGTGCCAGCAGTTCCTTTTGGGGCAGCGAGCAGTTCTTC
NA,NA,TRBJ2-7,TRBV5-4,14,CASSGLDGPYEQYF,TGTGCCAGCAGCGGATTAGACGGACCCTACGAGCAGTACTTC
TRBD1,NA,TRBJ1-6,TRBV7-3,15,CASSDGTGLNSPLHF,TGTGCCAGCAGCGACGGGACAGGCCTGAATTCACCCCTCCACTTT
NA,NA,TRBJ1-5,TRBV10-3,13,CAISESRPGPQHF,TGTGCCATCAGTGAGTCGAGGCCGGGGCCCCAGCATTTT
NA,NA,TRBJ1-6,TRBV4-3,19,CASSQDLGGTSIYNSPLHF,TGCGCCAGCAGCCAAGATCTAGGCGGGACAAGTATCTATAATTCACCCCTCCACTTT
NA,NA,TRBJ1-5,TRBV28,15,CASSWTVYSNQPQHF,TGTGCCAGCAGTTGGACGGTTTATAGCAATCAGCCCCAGCATTTT
NA,once,TRBJ1-5,TRBV6-1,15,CASSEFVDYNQPQHF,TGTGCCAGCAGTGAATTTGTGGATTACAATCAGCCCCAGCATTTT
TRBD1,few,TRBJ2-7,TRBV5-1,16,CASTRLPGTGIYEQYF,TGCGCCAGCACCCGGCTTCCCGGGACAGGGATCTACGAGCAGTACTTC
NA,NA,TRBJ2-7,TRBV19,13,CASSIRDTYEQYF,TGTGCCAGTAGCATCCGGGACACCTACGAGCAGTACTTC
TRBD2,once,TRBJ2-5,TRBV7-9,16,CASSDRTSGSSETQYF,TGTGCCAGCAGCGACCGGACTAGCGGGAGCAGTGAGACCCAGTACTTC